This is a list of T cell receptor beta chains from one sample in a study of T cell repertoires in cytomegalovirus infection. TCRdb recomputed calls from the reads with MiXCR, one row per CDR3 protein. Of about 450,000 distinct CDR3 sequences in the sample, about a third were seen once. Sequenced: PBMCs. The receptors here all came from a human donor in good health (CMV status not recorded). Some clones in this sample may be carry-over from other donors' samples. The CDR3 runs from the conserved cysteine through the conserved F or W. Fields, in order: clone size, CDR3 length, D gene, J gene, V gene, CDR3 DNA, CDR3 protein. D genes are given only for firm matches. The size of a clone is reported for some rows only, either as once, few or many, or as a class for expanded clones.

clone size: few
CDR3 length: 16
D gene: .
J gene: TRBJ2-5
V gene: TRBV12-3/TRBV12-4
CDR3 DNA: TGTGCCAGCCGAAGAGAGGGGACCCTAGTCCAAGAGACCCAGTACTTC
CDR3 protein: CASRREGTLVQETQYF

clone size: many
CDR3 length: 14
D gene: .
J gene: TRBJ1-5
V gene: TRBV7-8
CDR3 DNA: TGTGCCAGCAGCTCACGACAGAACAATCAGCCCCAGCATTTT
CDR3 protein: CASSSRQNNQPQHF

clone size: few
CDR3 length: 16
D gene: .
J gene: TRBJ2-5
V gene: TRBV6-2/TRBV6-3
CDR3 DNA: TGTGCCAGCAGTTACCCCTTAAGTGGGGGCCCAGAGACCCAGTACTTC
CDR3 protein: CASSYPLSGGPETQYF

clone size: .
CDR3 length: 16
D gene: .
J gene: TRBJ2-3
V gene: TRBV19
CDR3 DNA: TGTGCCAGTAGTTCCTTACAGGGTGGGGACACAGATACGCAGTATTTT
CDR3 protein: CASSSLQGGDTDTQYF

clone size: few
CDR3 length: 14
D gene: .
J gene: TRBJ1-2
V gene: TRBV5-7
CDR3 DNA: TGTGCCAGCAGCACCTCCGGGATCAGGGATGGCTACACCTTC
CDR3 protein: CASSTSGIRDGYTF

clone size: .
CDR3 length: 11
D gene: TRBD2
J gene: TRBJ2-7
V gene: TRBV14
CDR3 DNA: TGTGCCACCGGGGGGGGGAGCGAGCAGTACTTC
CDR3 protein: CATGGGSEQYF

clone size: .
CDR3 length: 15
D gene: TRBD1
J gene: TRBJ1-5
V gene: TRBV18
CDR3 DNA: TGTGCCAGCCGCCGCGGACAGGGGAACAATCAGCCCCAGCATTTT
CDR3 protein: CASRRGQGNNQPQHF

clone size: few
CDR3 length: 13
D gene: .
J gene: TRBJ1-2
V gene: TRBV12-3/TRBV12-4
CDR3 DNA: TGTGCCAGCAGTTTTTACAGGGCCTATGGCTACACCTTC
CDR3 protein: CASSFYRAYGYTF

clone size: once
CDR3 length: 14
D gene: .
J gene: TRBJ1-5
V gene: TRBV20-1
CDR3 DNA: TGCAGTGCTAGAGAACTGGGGAACAATCAGCCCCAGCATTTT
CDR3 protein: CSARELGNNQPQHF

clone size: .
CDR3 length: 18
D gene: TRBD2
J gene: TRBJ2-3
V gene: TRBV20-1
CDR3 DNA: TGCAGTGCTAGAGTCCCCTCAACTAGCGGTCTTAGCACAGATACGCAGTATTTT
CDR3 protein: CSARVPSTSGLSTDTQYF

clone size: few
CDR3 length: 14
D gene: .
J gene: TRBJ1-4
V gene: TRBV6-1
CDR3 DNA: TGTGCCAGCAGCGACCTCGGAGGGGATGAAAAACTGTTTTTT
CDR3 protein: CASSDLGGDEKLFF

clone size: many
CDR3 length: 14
D gene: TRBD1
J gene: TRBJ2-7
V gene: TRBV7-2
CDR3 DNA: TGTGCCAGCAGCTGGGGACAGGGCTCCTACGAGCAGTACTTC
CDR3 protein: CASSWGQGSYEQYF

clone size: few
CDR3 length: 15
D gene: .
J gene: TRBJ2-7
V gene: TRBV10-2
CDR3 DNA: TGCGCCAGCAGTGAGCCTGAGTTAGAGGCCTACGAGCAGTACTTC
CDR3 protein: CASSEPELEAYEQYF

clone size: .
CDR3 length: 17
D gene: TRBD1
J gene: TRBJ1-5
V gene: TRBV19
CDR3 DNA: TGTGCCAGTAGTCCAGGGACAGGGGTACCCAACAATCAGCCCCAGCATTTT
CDR3 protein: CASSPGTGVPNNQPQHF

clone size: .
CDR3 length: 16
D gene: TRBD1
J gene: TRBJ1-1
V gene: TRBV7-2
CDR3 DNA: TGTGCAATCAGCTTACGGAGGGGGCGAATTAACACTGAAGCTTTCTTT
CDR3 protein: CAISLRRGRINTEAFF

clone size: many
CDR3 length: 16
D gene: TRBD1
J gene: TRBJ1-1
V gene: TRBV7-2
CDR3 DNA: TGTGCCAGCAGCCCTGACCGGACAGGGGTGAGCACTGAAGCTTTCTTT
CDR3 protein: CASSPDRTGVSTEAFF

clone size: .
CDR3 length: 15
D gene: TRBD1
J gene: TRBJ2-7
V gene: TRBV6-2/TRBV6-3
CDR3 DNA: TGTGCCAGCAGCCAGGACAGGGGGCACCTATACGAGCAGTACTTC
CDR3 protein: CASSQDRGHLYEQYF

clone size: many
CDR3 length: 13
D gene: TRBD1
J gene: TRBJ2-1
V gene: TRBV6-1
CDR3 DNA: TGTGCCAGCCAGTATGGGACAGACAATGAGCAGTTCTTC
CDR3 protein: CASQYGTDNEQFF

clone size: few
CDR3 length: 15
D gene: TRBD1
J gene: TRBJ2-3
V gene: TRBV7-4
CDR3 DNA: TGTGCCAGCAGCTTGTGGGGACAGGGGGCCGATACGCAGTATTTT
CDR3 protein: CASSLWGQGADTQYF

clone size: .
CDR3 length: 13
D gene: .
J gene: TRBJ1-2
V gene: TRBV28
CDR3 DNA: TGTGCCTGGGGCGGGAGAATTAACTATGGCTACACCTTC
CDR3 protein: CAWGGRINYGYTF

clone size: .
CDR3 length: 16
D gene: TRBD1
J gene: TRBJ2-3
V gene: TRBV5-6
CDR3 DNA: TGTGCCAGCAGCCTACCAGGGGGCTATTCCACAGATACGCAGTATTTT
CDR3 protein: CASSLPGGYSTDTQYF

clone size: .
CDR3 length: 14
D gene: .
J gene: TRBJ2-1
V gene: TRBV6-5
CDR3 DNA: TGTGCCAGCAGACATAGACTGGGGTGGAATGAGCAGTTCTTC
CDR3 protein: CASRHRLGWNEQFF

clone size: few
CDR3 length: 15
D gene: .
J gene: TRBJ1-3
V gene: TRBV12-3/TRBV12-4
CDR3 DNA: TGTGCCAGCCGAGGAGACAGTCAACTGGGAAACACCATATATTTT
CDR3 protein: CASRGDSQLGNTIYF

clone size: few
CDR3 length: 13
D gene: .
J gene: TRBJ1-3
V gene: TRBV28
CDR3 DNA: TGTGCCACCTCTTGGAGCTCTGGAAACACCATATATTTT
CDR3 protein: CATSWSSGNTIYF

clone size: .
CDR3 length: 14
D gene: .
J gene: TRBJ1-2
V gene: TRBV28
CDR3 DNA: TGTGCCAGCATTTCCTGGAGGGTGGGAGATGGCTACACCTTC
CDR3 protein: CASISWRVGDGYTF

clone size: .
CDR3 length: 14
D gene: TRBD1
J gene: TRBJ2-5
V gene: TRBV20-1
CDR3 DNA: TGCAGTGCTAGAAACAGGGACAGAGAAGAGACCCAGTACTTC
CDR3 protein: CSARNRDREETQYF

clone size: many
CDR3 length: 17
D gene: TRBD2
J gene: TRBJ2-5
V gene: TRBV7-2
CDR3 DNA: TGTGCCAGCAGCGGACCGGGACTAGCGGGGGGGCTGGAGACCCAGTACTTC
CDR3 protein: CASSGPGLAGGLETQYF

clone size: many
CDR3 length: 14
D gene: .
J gene: TRBJ2-1
V gene: TRBV7-2
CDR3 DNA: TGTGCCAGCAGCTTTCAAGCGGAGATTGGTGAGCAGTTCTTC
CDR3 protein: CASSFQAEIGEQFF

clone size: many
CDR3 length: 15
D gene: .
J gene: TRBJ2-3
V gene: TRBV7-2
CDR3 DNA: TGTGCCAGCAGCTTAGAGTCGACAACAGCAGATACGCAGTATTTT
CDR3 protein: CASSLESTTADTQYF

clone size: .
CDR3 length: 14
D gene: .
J gene: TRBJ1-1
V gene: TRBV18
CDR3 DNA: TGTGCCAGCTCACCATTCACTAGAAACACTGAAGCTTTCTTT
CDR3 protein: CASSPFTRNTEAFF

clone size: few
CDR3 length: 15
D gene: TRBD1
J gene: TRBJ1-4
V gene: TRBV6-6
CDR3 DNA: TGTGCCAGCAGTTACGCAGGGGGTACTAATGAAAAACTGTTTTTT
CDR3 protein: CASSYAGGTNEKLFF

clone size: many
CDR3 length: 13
D gene: .
J gene: TRBJ2-3
V gene: TRBV7-9
CDR3 DNA: TGTGCCAGCACCTTCGGATCGGCAGATACGCAGTATTTT
CDR3 protein: CASTFGSADTQYF

clone size: .
CDR3 length: 13
D gene: .
J gene: TRBJ1-1
V gene: TRBV12-3/TRBV12-4
CDR3 DNA: TGTGCCAGCAGCCTGGGGCAGAACACTGACGCTTTCTTT
CDR3 protein: CASSLGQNTDAFF

clone size: .
CDR3 length: 14
D gene: .
J gene: TRBJ1-1
V gene: TRBV4-1
CDR3 DNA: TGCGCCAGCAGCCAAGGGTCGGAGAACACTGAAGCTTTCTTT
CDR3 protein: CASSQGSENTEAFF

clone size: many
CDR3 length: 15
D gene: .
J gene: TRBJ2-2
V gene: TRBV7-2
CDR3 DNA: TGTGCCAGCAGCTTGACAAGCCAGAACACCGGGGAGCTGTTTTTT
CDR3 protein: CASSLTSQNTGELFF

clone size: .
CDR3 length: 13
D gene: .
J gene: TRBJ1-1
V gene: TRBV5-1
CDR3 DNA: TGCGCCAGCAGCTTGGAGGTTTCATATGAAGCTTTCTTT
CDR3 protein: CASSLEVSYEAFF

clone size: .
CDR3 length: 14
D gene: .
J gene: TRBJ1-2
V gene: TRBV6-5
CDR3 DNA: TGTGCCAGCAGTTATGGGACGGACCTCTATGGCTACACCTTC
CDR3 protein: CASSYGTDLYGYTF